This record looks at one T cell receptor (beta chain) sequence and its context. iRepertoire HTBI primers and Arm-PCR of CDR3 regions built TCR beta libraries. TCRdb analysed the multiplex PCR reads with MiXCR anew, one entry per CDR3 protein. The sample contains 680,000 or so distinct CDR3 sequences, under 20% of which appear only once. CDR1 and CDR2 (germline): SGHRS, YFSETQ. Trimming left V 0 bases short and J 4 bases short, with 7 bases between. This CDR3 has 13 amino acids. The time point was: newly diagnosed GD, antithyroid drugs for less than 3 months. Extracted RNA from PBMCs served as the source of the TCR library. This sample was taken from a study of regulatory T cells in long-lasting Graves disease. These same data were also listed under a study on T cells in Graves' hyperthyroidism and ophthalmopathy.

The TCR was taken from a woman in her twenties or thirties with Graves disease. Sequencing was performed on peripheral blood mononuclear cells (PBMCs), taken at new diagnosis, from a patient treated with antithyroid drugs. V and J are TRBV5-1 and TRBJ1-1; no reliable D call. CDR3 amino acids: CASSLDGSTEAFF. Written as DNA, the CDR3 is TGCGCCAGCAGCTTGGATGGGAGCACTGAAGCTTTCTTT.